Listed here is a single TCR beta chain. What it binds is unknown. The data stem from a study of response to subunit inactivated influenza vaccine. Using its own MiXCR run on the RT-PCR reads, TCRdb lists one record per CDR3 protein. Among about 830,000 distinct CDR3 sequences, about a fifth were seen once, and the ten largest hold approximately 10%. Study-wide findings and caveats: The authors suggested that few new T cells are recruited per seasonal influenza vaccination.

This clonotype was sampled from a man between 45 and 60 years old who received an inactivated influenza vaccine. Sequencing was performed on PBMCs from blood, taken 5 to 6 days after vaccination.

DNA for the CDR3: TGTGCCAGCAGCCCCTATGGTTTGGATCCAGAGATTGGAACTAATGAAAAACTGTTTTTT. Translating it yields CASSPYGLDPEIGTNEKLFF. This rearrangement joins TRBV6-2 or TRBV6-3 to TRBJ1-4; D ambiguous. Germline lookup yields CDR1 MNHEY and CDR2 SVGEGT. This CDR3 is 20 amino acids long. The V end lost 6 bases, the J end lost 1 base, and 27 bases lay between the germline ends.